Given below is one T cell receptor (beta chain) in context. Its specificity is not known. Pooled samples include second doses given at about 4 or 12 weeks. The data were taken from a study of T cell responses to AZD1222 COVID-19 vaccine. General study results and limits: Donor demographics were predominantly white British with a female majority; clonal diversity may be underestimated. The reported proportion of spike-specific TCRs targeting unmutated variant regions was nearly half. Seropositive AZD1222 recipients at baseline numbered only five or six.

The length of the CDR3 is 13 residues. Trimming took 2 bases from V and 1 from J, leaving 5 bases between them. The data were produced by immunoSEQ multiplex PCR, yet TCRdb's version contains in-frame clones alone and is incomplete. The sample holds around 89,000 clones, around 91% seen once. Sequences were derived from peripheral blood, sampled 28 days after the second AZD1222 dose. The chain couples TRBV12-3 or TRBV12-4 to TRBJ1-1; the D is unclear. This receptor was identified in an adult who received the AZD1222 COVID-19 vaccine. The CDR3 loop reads CASSLTKNTEAFF. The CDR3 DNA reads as TGTGCCAGCAGTTTAACAAAGAACACTGAAGCTTTCTTT.